This T cell receptor (beta chain) was documented in a study of T-cell reconstitution after alpha-beta-depleted transplantation in children. Study outcomes and limitations: Several hundred expanded graft clones reportedly gave rise to the alpha-beta T cells present about two months after transplant. From newly produced T cells came most of the T-cell counts and diversity one year after transplant.

For this clonotype: Antigen: not known.

Preparation of the TCRbeta library involved a method that used unique molecular identifiers. TCRdb re-called the PCR reads through MiXCR, storing one row per CDR3 protein. The sample has about 870,000 distinct CDR3 sequences; around 15% are singletons. Germline loops: CDR1 MNHEY, CDR2 SVGAGI. The CDR3 extends over 15 amino acids. V dropped 2 bases and J dropped 3; count of bases not matched to a gene: 4. Here the sequenced sample was PBMCs, mostly from graft donor cells, taken 360 days after TCRalphabeta/CD19-depleted stem cell transplant. This chain connects TRBV6-5 to TRBJ2-1; 7 bases agree with TRBD2. This TCR came from a male patient younger than 18 who had a stem cell transplant for acute lymphoblastic leukemia, so the T cells may come from the graft donor. The DNA for the CDR3 is TGTGCCAGCAGTTACGGGGAGGGAGGCTACAATGAGCAGTTCTTC. Its protein is CASSYGEGGYNEQFF.